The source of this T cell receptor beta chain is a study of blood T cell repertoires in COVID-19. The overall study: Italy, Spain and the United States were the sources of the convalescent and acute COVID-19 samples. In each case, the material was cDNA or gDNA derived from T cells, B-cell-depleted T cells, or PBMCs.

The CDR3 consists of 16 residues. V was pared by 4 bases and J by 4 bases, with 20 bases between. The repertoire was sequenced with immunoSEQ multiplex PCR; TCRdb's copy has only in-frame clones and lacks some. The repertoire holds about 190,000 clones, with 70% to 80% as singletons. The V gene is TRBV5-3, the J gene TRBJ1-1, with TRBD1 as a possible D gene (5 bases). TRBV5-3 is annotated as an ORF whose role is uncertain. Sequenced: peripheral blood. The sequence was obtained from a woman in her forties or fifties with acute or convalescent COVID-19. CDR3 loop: CARSIFEGGRGTEAFF. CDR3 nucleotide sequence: TGTGCCAGAAGCATCTTCGAAGGTGGTAGGGGCACTGAAGCTTTCTTT.